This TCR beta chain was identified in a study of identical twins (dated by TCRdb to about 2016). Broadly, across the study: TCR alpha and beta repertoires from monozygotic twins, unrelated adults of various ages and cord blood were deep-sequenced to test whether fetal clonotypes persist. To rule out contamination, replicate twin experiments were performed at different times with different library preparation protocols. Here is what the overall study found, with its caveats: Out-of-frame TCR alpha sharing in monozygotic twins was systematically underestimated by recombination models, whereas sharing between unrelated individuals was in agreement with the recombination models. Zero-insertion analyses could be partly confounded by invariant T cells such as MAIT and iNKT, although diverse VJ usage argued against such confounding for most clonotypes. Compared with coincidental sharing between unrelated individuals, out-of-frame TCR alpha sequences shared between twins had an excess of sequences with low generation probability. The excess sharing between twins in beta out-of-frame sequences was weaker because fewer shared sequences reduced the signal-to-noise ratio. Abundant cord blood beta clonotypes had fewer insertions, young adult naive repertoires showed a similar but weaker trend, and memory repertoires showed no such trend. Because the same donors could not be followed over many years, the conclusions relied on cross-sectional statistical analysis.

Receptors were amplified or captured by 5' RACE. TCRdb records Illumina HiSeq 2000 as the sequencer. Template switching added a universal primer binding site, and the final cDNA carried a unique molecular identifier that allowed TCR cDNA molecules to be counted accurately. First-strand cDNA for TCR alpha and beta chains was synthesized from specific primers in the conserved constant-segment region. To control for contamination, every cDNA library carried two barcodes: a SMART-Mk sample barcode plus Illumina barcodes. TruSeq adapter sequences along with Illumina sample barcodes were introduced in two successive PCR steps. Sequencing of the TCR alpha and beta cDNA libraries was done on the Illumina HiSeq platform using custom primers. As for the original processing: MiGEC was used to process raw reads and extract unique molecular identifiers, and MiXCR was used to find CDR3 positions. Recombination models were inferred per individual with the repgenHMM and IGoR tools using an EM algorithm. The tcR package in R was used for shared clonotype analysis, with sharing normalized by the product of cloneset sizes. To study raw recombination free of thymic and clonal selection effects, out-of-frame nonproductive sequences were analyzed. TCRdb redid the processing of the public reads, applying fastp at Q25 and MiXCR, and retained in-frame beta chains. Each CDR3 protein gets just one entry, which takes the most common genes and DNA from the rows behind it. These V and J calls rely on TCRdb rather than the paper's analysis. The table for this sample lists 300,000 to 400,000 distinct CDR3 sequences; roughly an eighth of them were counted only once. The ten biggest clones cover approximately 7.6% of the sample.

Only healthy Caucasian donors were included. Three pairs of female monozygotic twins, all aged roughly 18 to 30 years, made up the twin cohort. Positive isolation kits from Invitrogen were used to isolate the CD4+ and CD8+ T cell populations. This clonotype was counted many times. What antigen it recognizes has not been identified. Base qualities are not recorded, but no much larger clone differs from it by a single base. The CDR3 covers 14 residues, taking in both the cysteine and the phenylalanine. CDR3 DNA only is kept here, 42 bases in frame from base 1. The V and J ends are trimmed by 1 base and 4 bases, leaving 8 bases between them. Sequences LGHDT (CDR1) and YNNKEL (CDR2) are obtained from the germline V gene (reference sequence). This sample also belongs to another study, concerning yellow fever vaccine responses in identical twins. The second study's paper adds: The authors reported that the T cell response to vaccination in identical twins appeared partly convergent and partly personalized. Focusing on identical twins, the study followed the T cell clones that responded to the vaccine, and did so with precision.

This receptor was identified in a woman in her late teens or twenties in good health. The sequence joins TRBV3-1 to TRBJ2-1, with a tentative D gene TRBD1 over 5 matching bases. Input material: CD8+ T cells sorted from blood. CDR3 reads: CASSQAWTYNEQFF. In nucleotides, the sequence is TGTGCCAGCAGCCAAGCTTGGACATACAATGAGCAGTTCTTC.